These T cell receptor beta chains were read from a single sample in a study of control samples from healthy donors and cancer patients. This table comes from immunoSEQ multiplex PCR, and its TCRdb copy is limited to in-frame clones, with some not included. The table lists about 140,000 clones, 85% to 90% of them singletons, with less than 2% in the top ten. The sequencing sample was made of blood. All receptors derive from a man between 18 and 35 years old in good health. The CDR3 runs from the conserved cysteine through the conserved F or W. D genes are given only for firm matches. Clone sizes are given selectively: once, few, many, or a class where the clone is expanded.

v_call	clone_size	j_call	d_call	cdr3_aa	cdr3_nt
TRBV6-2/TRBV6-3	.	TRBJ2-1	TRBD2	CASSYLAENNEQFF	TGTGCCAGCAGTTACCTAGCGGAGAACAATGAGCAGTTCTTC
TRBV30	few	TRBJ2-2	.	CAWSVEVNTGELFF	TGTGCCTGGAGTGTGGAAGTTAACACCGGGGAGCTGTTTTTT
TRBV7-2	.	TRBJ2-1	.	CASSFPVRGAGDSYNEQFF	TGTGCCAGCAGCTTTCCGGTCAGGGGCGCGGGTGATTCCTACAATGAGCAGTTCTTC
TRBV28	.	TRBJ2-5	.	CASHRTDFQETQYF	TGTGCCAGCCACAGGACAGACTTCCAAGAGACCCAGTACTTC
TRBV6-5	.	TRBJ1-4	.	CASSPFRVDEKLFF	TGTGCCAGCAGCCCCTTTAGGGTAGATGAAAAACTGTTTTTT
TRBV28	.	TRBJ2-7	.	CAGSLIDNYEQYF	TGTGCCGGCAGTTTGATCGACAACTACGAGCAGTACTTC
TRBV5-6	.	TRBJ1-1	.	CASSFGDGGTEAFF	TGTGCCAGCAGCTTCGGGGATGGAGGCACTGAAGCTTTCTTT
TRBV5-4	.	TRBJ1-4	.	CASKVHGNNEKLFF	TGTGCCAGCAAAGTCCACGGTAACAATGAAAAACTGTTTTTT
TRBV4-3	.	TRBJ1-4	.	CASRDRGEKLFF	TGCGCCAGCAGAGACAGAGGCGAAAAACTGTTTTTT
TRBV7-9	.	TRBJ2-3	.	CASSLGPGNTDTQYF	TGTGCCAGCAGCTTAGGGCCGGGGAACACAGATACGCAGTATTTT
TRBV14	.	TRBJ1-3	.	CASKGRPSSGNTIYF	TGTGCCAGCAAGGGGAGACCCAGCTCTGGAAACACCATATATTTT
TRBV29-1	few	TRBJ1-2	.	CSVETQRGYGYTF	TGCAGCGTTGAGACCCAGAGGGGCTATGGCTACACCTTC
TRBV15	.	TRBJ1-6	.	CATSRAEGGSPLHF	TGTGCCACCAGCAGAGCCGAGGGGGGATCACCCCTCCACTTT
TRBV4-1	.	TRBJ2-1	TRBD2	CASSLRLAGVDMNNEQFF	TGCGCCAGCAGCCTCCGACTAGCGGGGGTCGATATGAACAATGAGCAGTTCTTC
TRBV5-6	.	TRBJ1-3	.	CASSLRGPGNTIYF	TGTGCCAGCAGCTTGCGAGGCCCTGGAAACACCATATATTTT
TRBV4-2	.	TRBJ2-4	.	CASSQVDTDLNIQYF	TGTGCCAGCAGCCAAGTTGACACCGATTTAAACATTCAGTACTTC
TRBV19	.	TRBJ1-5	.	CASTDDNPGEPQHF	TGTGCCAGTACCGACGACAACCCCGGTGAGCCCCAGCATTTT
TRBV19	.	TRBJ1-5	.	CASQQGAQPQHF	TGTGCCAGTCAACAGGGAGCCCAGCCCCAGCATTTT
TRBV12-3/TRBV12-4	.	TRBJ1-2	.	CASSLVQGYGYTF	TGTGCCAGCAGTTTAGTACAGGGCTATGGCTACACCTTC
TRBV5-4	.	TRBJ1-2	.	CASSEGANYGYTF	TGTGCCAGCAGCGAAGGGGCTAACTATGGCTACACCTTC
TRBV5-4	.	TRBJ1-2	TRBD1	CASSLERGGQYGYTF	TGTGCCAGCAGCTTGGAGCGAGGGGGCCAGTATGGCTACACCTTC
TRBV12-3/TRBV12-4	.	TRBJ2-4	TRBD1	CASSRTGVDIQYF	TGTGCCAGCAGCCGTACAGGGGTGGACATTCAGTACTTC
TRBV27	.	TRBJ2-3	TRBD2	CASRQFGGLATQYF	TGTGCCAGCAGGCAATTCGGGGGGTTGGCTACGCAGTATTTT
TRBV18	.	TRBJ2-7	.	CASSPQVSSYEQYF	TGTGCCAGCTCACCCCAGGTATCCTCCTACGAGCAGTACTTC
TRBV29-1	many	TRBJ1-1	TRBD1	CSVMGQRNTEAFF	TGCAGCGTGATGGGACAGAGGAACACTGAAGCTTTCTTT
TRBV18	.	TRBJ2-1	.	CASSPYADRMRFF	TGTGCCAGCTCACCTTATGCAGACAGGATGCGGTTCTTC
TRBV19	.	TRBJ1-2	.	CASSKVGALAGYTF	TGTGCCAGTAGTAAAGTTGGCGCGTTGGCTGGCTACACCTTC
TRBV3-1/TRBV3-2	.	TRBJ2-3	.	CASSQDRAGSTDTQYF	TGTGCCAGCAGCCAAGATAGGGCAGGCAGCACAGATACGCAGTATTTT
TRBV4-2	.	TRBJ2-7	TRBD2	CASSLSGLAGGGYEQYF	TGTGCCAGCAGCCTCTCTGGACTAGCGGGGGGAGGCTACGAGCAGTACTTC
TRBV30	.	TRBJ1-2	TRBD1	CAWRANTGAAFGYTF	TGTGCCTGGAGAGCTAATACAGGGGCGGCTTTTGGCTACACCTTC
TRBV6-2/TRBV6-3	.	TRBJ1-4	.	CASSYEGMTNEKLFF	TGTGCCAGCAGTTACGAAGGGATGACTAATGAAAAACTGTTTTTT
TRBV2	.	TRBJ2-1	TRBD2	CASSGAGGKYNEQFF	TGTGCCAGCAGCGGAGCGGGGGGGAAATACAATGAGCAGTTCTTC
TRBV18	.	TRBJ2-1	TRBD1	CASSPDRVHNEQFF	TGTGCCAGCTCACCCGACAGGGTACACAATGAGCAGTTCTTC
TRBV11-2	.	TRBJ2-1	TRBD2	CASSPSGGNEQFF	TGTGCCAGCAGCCCAAGCGGGGGCAATGAGCAGTTCTTC
TRBV5-1	.	TRBJ2-3	.	CASSGMGPRTDTQYF	TGCGCCAGCAGCGGCATGGGCCCCCGGACAGATACGCAGTATTTT
TRBV18	.	TRBJ2-1	TRBD1	CASSPPSGQGFEQFF	TGTGCCAGCTCACCACCGTCGGGACAGGGATTTGAGCAGTTCTTC
TRBV6-5	.	TRBJ2-5	.	CASSYYGTQQETQYF	TGTGCCAGCAGTTACTACGGGACCCAGCAAGAGACCCAGTACTTC
TRBV7-2	.	TRBJ1-5	.	CASSLQGRGQPQHF	TGTGCCAGCAGCTTACAGGGACGCGGTCAGCCCCAGCATTTT
TRBV7-3	.	TRBJ2-3	TRBD2	CASSSLAGGPTDTQYF	TGTGCCAGCAGCTCACTAGCGGGGGGGCCTACAGATACGCAGTATTTT
TRBV5-4	.	TRBJ1-4	TRBD1	CASSLGGQEDEKLFF	TGTGCCAGCAGCTTGGGGGGACAGGAGGATGAAAAACTGTTTTTT
TRBV9	.	TRBJ1-1	.	CASSVAGGEAFF	TGTGCCAGCAGCGTAGCTGGAGGCGAAGCTTTCTTT
TRBV11-2	.	TRBJ2-3	TRBD2	CASSLDQSGGVSDTQYF	TGTGCCAGCAGCTTAGATCAGAGCGGGGGGGTTTCAGATACGCAGTATTTT
TRBV27	.	TRBJ1-2	TRBD1	CASSSQGVGVYGYTF	TGTGCCAGCAGTTCACAGGGGGTGGGGGTGTATGGCTACACCTTC
TRBV20-1	.	TRBJ2-5	.	CSAILSQTQYF	TGCAGTGCTATACTCTCACAGACCCAGTACTTC
TRBV6-2/TRBV6-3	.	TRBJ2-7	.	CASSYRGSPYEQYF	TGTGCCAGCAGTTATAGGGGGAGCCCCTACGAGCAGTACTTC
TRBV30	.	TRBJ2-5	TRBD1	CAWSVKGAETQYF	TGTGCCTGGAGTGTAAAGGGGGCAGAGACCCAGTACTTC
TRBV25-1	.	TRBJ2-5	.	CASSEYMGAGARQETQYF	TGTGCCAGCAGTGAATATATGGGGGCAGGGGCGCGTCAAGAGACCCAGTACTTC
TRBV5-1	.	TRBJ1-3	.	CASSLGTLTGNTIYF	TGCGCCAGCAGCTTGGGGACACTTACTGGAAACACCATATATTTT